Shown below are 17 T cell receptor beta chains from a single sample sequenced in a study of human T cells and chemical hapten exposure (dated by TCRdb to the early 2020s). Libraries were built with RACE. Sequencing was performed on a NextSeq 500. The raw public reads went through TCRdb reprocessing: fastp at Q25, MiXCR clone calling, in-frame beta chains kept. Each CDR3 protein gets just one entry, which takes the most common genes and DNA from the rows behind it. The sample table holds tens of thousands of distinct CDR3 sequences, of which roughly 8.8% were seen once. The top ten clonotypes cover roughly 4% of the sample. The time point label, read with the paper, signifies: pre-sensitization, week 0. The sample's treatment or condition label, decoded: therapeutic diphenylcyclopropenone sensitization with weekly scalp DPC. Here the sequenced sample was whole blood, taken in connection with sensitization to the hapten diphenylcyclopropenone (DPC). These receptors were collected from a woman between 35 and 50 years old with alopecia areata. Some clones in this sample may be carry-over from other donors' samples.

The rearrangement uses TRBV29-1 and TRBJ1-2, with 9 bases matching TRBD1. CDR3 size: 13 residues. J was trimmed by 2 bases and V by 6 bases; bases with no gene match: 4. Per germline, CDR1 SQVTM and CDR2 ANQGSEA. The CDR3 DNA reads TGCAGCGTGGGGACAGGGCAAAACTATGGCTACACCTTC. It encodes CSVGTGQNYGYTF.

This clonotype was found a few times. The chain carries TRBV3-1 and TRBJ1-2, with D tentatively TRBD1 (6 bases). CDR1 is LGHDT, CDR2 YNNKEL, per germline (reference sequence). The CDR3 consists of 17 residues. V dropped 1 base and J dropped 3 bases, with 18 bases sitting between them. The CDR3 protein is CASSQVLGGLQDYGYTF. In DNA, the CDR3 is TGTGCCAGCAGCCAAGTTCTCGGGGGGCTGCAGGACTATGGCTACACCTTC.

This clonotype was observed a few times. This chain links TRBV18 with TRBJ2-1, with D possibly TRBD1 on 5 matching bases. This CDR3 has 16 amino acids. Germline V gene lookup returns CDR1 KGHSH and CDR2 LQKENI. Trimming left V 6 bases short and J 4 bases short, with 19 bases between. The CDR3 DNA reads as TGTGCCAGCTCCCCCCGGACAAGGGTGCAGTACAATGAGCAGTTCTTC. Protein: CASSPRTRVQYNEQFF.

This clonotype was counted ten times or more. The chain recombines TRBV24-1 with TRBJ2-7; D possibly matches TRBD1 or TRBD2 (5 bases each). This CDR3 region has 14 residues. V was pared by 8 bases and J by 3 bases, with 16 bases between. Germline V CDR1 and CDR2: KGHDR, SFDVKD. The CDR3 reads CATTSGDGCYEQYF. The CDR3 DNA is TGTGCCACCACCTCTGGGGACGGTTGCTACGAGCAGTACTTC.

The table lists this clonotype with many counts. J is TRBJ2-4 and V is TRBV4-1; D is uncertain. CDR1 MGHRA and CDR2 YSYEKL come from the germline V gene. V was cut by 7 bases and J by 1 base, with 11 bases left in between. This CDR3 is 14 amino acids long. CDR3 loop: CASTTVGAKNIQYF. The CDR3 DNA follows: TGCGCCAGCACAACGGTAGGGGCCAAAAACATTCAGTACTTC.

This clonotype came up a few times. The genes are TRBV20-1 and TRBJ2-7; D possibly corresponds to TRBD2 (6 bases). Trimming took off 5 bases at V and 4 bases at J, with 9 bases between the two ends. Looked up from germline, CDR1 is DFQATT and CDR2 is SNEGSKA (reference sequence). This CDR3 is 11 amino acids long. CDR3 in amino acids: CSAGTLYEQYF. DNA for the CDR3: TGCAGTGCTGGGACTCTATACGAGCAGTACTTC.

A few counts support this clonotype. The chain joins TRBV6-5 to TRBJ2-2; D is uncertain. V gave up 5 bases and J gave up 0 bases, with 10 bases separating them. The CDR3 consists of 15 residues. The germline V gene has CDR1 MNHEY and CDR2 SVGAGI. The CDR3 region has the DNA TGTGCCAGCAGTCGACTGATAGCGAACACCGGGGAGCTGTTTTTT. It yields the protein CASSRLIANTGELFF.

This sequence joins TRBV7-9 and TRBJ1-1; the D is unclear. The germline V and J ends were trimmed by 4 bases and 5 bases, with 23 bases remaining between them. There are 17 residues in the CDR3. Germline CDR1 and CDR2: SEHNR and FQNEAQ (reference sequence). The CDR3 DNA follows: TGTGCCAGCAGCTCCAGAGCAGACCCAACTTGGGGAACTGAAGCTTTCTTT. Residues: CASSSRADPTWGTEAFF.

Ten or more counts support this clonotype. The chain employs TRBV7-8 and TRBJ1-2; D call uncertain. This CDR3 comprises 14 residues. Germline assignment: CDR1 SGHVS and CDR2 FQNEAQ. V shed 1 base and J shed 4 bases, with 10 bases lying between them. As DNA, the CDR3 is TGTGCCAGCAGCTTAGACCGCAACACCTATGGCTACACCTTC. Translation gives CASSLDRNTYGYTF.

In its sample, this clonotype was seen a few times. The V gene is TRBV6-5, the J gene TRBJ1-2; tentatively, D is TRBD1 (6 bases). This CDR3 region has 13 residues. The germline V gene encodes CDR1 MNHEY and CDR2 SVGAGI. Trimming pared 6 bases from V and 4 bases from J, leaving 12 bases between. The CDR3 is CASSPDSLYGYTF. The CDR3 bases are TGTGCCAGCAGCCCGGACAGCCTCTATGGCTACACCTTC.

This clonotype was counted a few times. V gene TRBV11-2 combines with J gene TRBJ2-1; 9 nucleotides agree with TRBD2. Germline CDR1 and CDR2: SGHAT and FQNNGV. Unmatched junction bases numbered 7, after V lost 1 base and J lost 6 bases. CDR3 length: 16 residues. In nucleotides, the CDR3 is TGTGCCAGCAGCTTAGCATCTAGCGGGGCAGGCAATGAGCAGTTCTTC. Its protein product is CASSLASSGAGNEQFF.

At least ten counts were recorded for this clonotype. The chain is built from TRBV10-2 and TRBJ2-3, with 10 bases that match TRBD2. This CDR3 contains 17 residues. The germline CDR1 and CDR2 sequences are WSHSY and SAAADI. V shed 2 bases, J shed 4 bases, and the junction held 9 bases outside the gene matches. The CDR3 DNA sequence: TGCGCCAGCAGTGAGGCCCGGACTAGCGGAGTTTCAGATACGCAGTATTTT. The encoded protein is CASSEARTSGVSDTQYF.

This clonotype was recorded a few times. The V call is TRBV18, the J call TRBJ1-3; 9 nucleotides match TRBD1. Losses at the gene ends were 3 bases for V and 0 bases for J; bases not matched to a gene: 3. CDR3 length: 16 residues. From germline, CDR1 is KGHSH and CDR2 LQKENI. The CDR3 spells CASSPDRGYSGNTIYF. The CDR3 DNA reads TGTGCCAGCTCACCTGACAGGGGGTACTCTGGAAACACCATATATTTT.

The chain has TRBV20-1 and TRBJ1-5; the D gene is possibly TRBD1 (5 bases). This CDR3 region has 14 residues. The germline CDR1 and CDR2 sequences are DFQATT and SNEGSKA (reference sequence). Trimming cost V 4 bases and J 4 bases, with 14 bases left between them. CDR3 sequence reads: CSATGGIRNQPQHF. CDR3 nucleotide sequence: TGCAGTGCTACCGGGGGGATACGGAATCAGCCCCAGCATTTT.

The chain carries TRBV7-2 and TRBJ2-5, with TRBD2 matching 9 bases. The trim removed 7 bases at V and 2 bases at J, leaving 11 bases unmatched. Germline CDR1 reads SGHTA; CDR2 reads FQGNSA. The CDR3 extends over 16 amino acids. The CDR3 region has the DNA TGTGCCAGCACGATCGGGGCTAGCGGGGTTCAAGAGACCCAGTACTTC. It encodes CASTIGASGVQETQYF.

This clonotype was found many times. This rearrangement joins TRBV12-5 to TRBJ1-5; D unclear. The CDR3 loop spans 16 amino acids. Trimming took 0 bases from V and 0 from J, leaving 9 bases between them. Germline V lookup: CDR1 LGHNT, CDR2 FRNRAP. The CDR3 DNA follows: TGTGCTAGTGGTTTGGTAAGATGGAGTAGCAATCAGCCCCAGCATTTT. Translating it yields CASGLVRWSSNQPQHF.

This clonotype was counted many times. This chain links TRBV15 with TRBJ1-6; TRBD1 might be the D (5 bases). Germline CDR1 and CDR2: LNHNV and YYDKDF (reference sequence). This CDR3 has 16 residues. Deletions cut 0 bases from V and 5 bases from J, with 11 bases between. For the CDR3, the DNA is TGTGCCACCAGCAGAGACCGAGGGGCCGATAATTCACCCCTCCACTTT. Translation: CATSRDRGADNSPLHF.